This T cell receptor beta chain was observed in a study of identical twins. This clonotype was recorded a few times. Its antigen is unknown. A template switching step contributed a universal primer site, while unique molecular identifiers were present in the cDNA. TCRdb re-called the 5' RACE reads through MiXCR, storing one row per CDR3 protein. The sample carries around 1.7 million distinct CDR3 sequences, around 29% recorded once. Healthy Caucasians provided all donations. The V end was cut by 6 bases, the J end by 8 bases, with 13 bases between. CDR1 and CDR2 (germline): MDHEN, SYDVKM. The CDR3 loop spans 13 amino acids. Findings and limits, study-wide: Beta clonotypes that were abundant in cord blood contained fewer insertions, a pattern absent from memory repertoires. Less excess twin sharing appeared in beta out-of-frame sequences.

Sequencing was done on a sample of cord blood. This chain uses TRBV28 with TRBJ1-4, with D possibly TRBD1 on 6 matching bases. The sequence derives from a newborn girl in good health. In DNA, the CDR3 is TGTGCCAGCAGAGTACAGGGAGCGGAAAAACTGTTTTTT. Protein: CASRVQGAEKLFF.